The 32 T cell receptor beta chains below all came from one sample that was sequenced in a study of CD8 T cells in Susac syndrome. An amount of RNA that ranged from roughly 0.5 to 1 ug was reverse transcribed with random hexamers. TCRdb re-called the immunoSEQ multiplex PCR reads with MiXCR, one entry per CDR3 protein. Of fewer than 80,000 distinct CDR3 sequences in the sample, 95% were seen once. Source material: CD8+ T cells from PBMCs. The receptors originated from a human donor in good health.

The gene calls are TRBV29-1 and TRBJ2-3, with 9 bases matching TRBD1. Germline V lookup: CDR1 SQVTM, CDR2 ANQGSEA. The trim removed 7 bases at V and 3 bases at J, leaving 5 bases unmatched. The CDR3 totals 13 residues. CDR3 sequence: CSARTGETDTQYF. The DNA of the CDR3 is TGCAGCGCCCGGACAGGGGAGACAGATACGCAGTATTTT.

The J gene is TRBJ2-5, the V gene TRBV29-1, with D possibly matching TRBD2 (6 bases). The CDR3 has 15 residues. V was shortened by 5 bases and J by 4 bases, with 20 bases between the two germline ends. Germline CDR1 is SQVTM and CDR2 is ANQGSEA. CDR3 sequence: CSVLGGEVHRETQYF. CDR3 coding DNA: TGCAGCGTTCTCGGCGGGGAGGTTCATCGAGAGACCCAGTACTTC.

The genes are TRBV7-9 and TRBJ2-7; the match to TRBD1 covers 8 bases. Germline CDR1 reads SEHNR; CDR2 reads FQNEAQ (reference sequence). The CDR3 runs 14 residues. V gave up 3 bases and J gave up 5 bases; unmatched junction bases: 6. CDR3 sequence: CASSFPDRANEQYF. The DNA for the CDR3 is TGTGCCAGCAGCTTCCCGGACAGGGCCAACGAGCAGTACTTC.

The chain carries TRBV27 and TRBJ1-6; D remains ambiguous. The CDR3 contains 15 residues. With 3 bases removed from V and 7 bases from J, the gap between germline ends came to 13 bases. Germline CDR1 is MNHEY and CDR2 is SMNVEV (reference sequence). The CDR3 here is CASSLGPTPNSPLHF. DNA for the CDR3: TGTGCCAGCAGTTTGGGCCCTACCCCAAATTCACCCCTCCACTTT.

This clonotype was detected once. The chain recombines TRBV6-2 or TRBV6-3 with TRBJ2-7; D perhaps matches TRBD1 (6 bases). The germline V and J ends were trimmed by 5 bases and 2 bases, with 16 bases remaining between them. CDR1 MNHEY and CDR2 SVGEGT come from the germline V gene. CDR3 length: 15 amino acids. CDR3 loop: CASSPRTESPYEQYV. CDR3 bases: TGTGCCAGCAGTCCCCGGACAGAGAGTCCCTACGAGCAGTACGTC.

The J gene is TRBJ2-7, the V gene TRBV29-1; 9 bases are a match to TRBD1. CDR1 and CDR2 (germline): SQVTM, ANQGSEA. The CDR3 extends over 13 amino acids. Trimming took 1 base from V and 7 from J; bases not matched to a gene: 5. CDR3 DNA sequence: TGCAGCGTTGAAGCACAGGGGGCTCGGGAGCAGTACTTC. This sequence encodes CSVEAQGAREQYF.

The chain links TRBV10-3 to TRBJ2-1, with 12 bases lining up with TRBD2. Trimming cost V 3 bases and J 7 bases; bases outside gene matches: 7. Germline CDR1 and CDR2: ENHRY and SYGVKD. This CDR3 has 16 amino acids. CDR3 sequence (DNA): TGTGCCATCAGTGAAAAACTAGCGGGGGGAAGGAATGAGCAGTTCTTC. This gives the protein CAISEKLAGGRNEQFF.

The CDR3, as DNA: TGTGCCACCAGCAGAGAGGGAACAGGGGTGTACGAGCAGTACTTC. Its protein is CATSREGTGVYEQYF. The V call is TRBV15, the J call TRBJ2-7; 7 bases agree with TRBD1. Germline V gives CDR1 LNHNV, CDR2 YYDKDF (reference sequence). The CDR3 loop spans 15 amino acids. Unmatched junction bases numbered 6, after V lost 0 bases and J lost 4 bases.

CDR3 in DNA: TGCGCCAGCACCGCCTCCCCAGGGAGTAACCACGAGCAGTACTTC. Protein product: CASTASPGSNHEQYF. The chain employs TRBV5-1 and TRBJ2-7, with D perhaps being TRBD1 or TRBD2 (5 bases each). The germline CDR1 and CDR2 sequences are SGHRS and YFSETQ. Trimming pared 6 bases from V and 5 bases from J, leaving 21 bases between. There are 15 residues in the CDR3.

The chain carries TRBV6-2 or TRBV6-3 and TRBJ2-1; D tentatively reads TRBD1 or TRBD2 (5 bases each). The CDR3 runs to 13 residues. With 5 bases removed from V and 7 bases from J, the gap between germline ends came to 12 bases. From germline, CDR1 is MNHEY and CDR2 SVGEGT. The CDR3 is CASSRGRNNEQFF. The CDR3 DNA is TGTGCCAGCAGTCGGGGCCGGAATAATGAGCAGTTCTTC.

V and J are TRBV4-3 and TRBJ1-5; perhaps TRBD1 as D (5 bases). Between the trimmed V and J ends, which lost 8 bases and 3 bases, there was a span of 8 bases. In germline, CDR1 is LGHNA, CDR2 YSLEER. The CDR3 has 12 amino acids. The CDR3 region is CASGDVNQPQHF. The CDR3 coding sequence is TGCGCCAGCGGGGACGTCAATCAGCCCCAGCATTTT.

This chain connects TRBV13 to TRBJ2-7; TRBD1 aligns across 8 bases. V shed 0 bases and J 2 bases; nucleotides not matched to a gene: 3. CDR3 length: 15 amino acids. Germline assignment: CDR1 PRHDT and CDR2 FYEKMQ (reference sequence). CDR3 in amino acids: CASSLGQGVPYEQYF. The CDR3 DNA is TGTGCCAGCAGCTTAGGACAGGGGGTTCCCTACGAGCAGTACTTC.

The gene calls are TRBV20-1 and TRBJ2-5, with 7 bases aligning to TRBD2. The CDR3 consists of 12 residues. Germline V gene data show CDR1 as DFQATT and CDR2 as SNEGSKA (reference sequence). J was trimmed by 4 bases and V by 6 bases; bases with no gene match: 5. CDR3 sequence reads: CSAHTGGETQYF. The CDR3 coding sequence is TGCAGTGCCCACACGGGGGGAGAGACCCAGTACTTC.

The chain recombines TRBV20-1 with TRBJ2-5; D unresolved. This CDR3 region has 13 residues. CDR1 and CDR2 from the germline V gene are DFQATT and SNEGSKA (reference sequence). The CDR3 DNA is TGCACCGAGCCTTTGGGGTTTTGGGAGACCCAGTACTTC. Translated, it gives CTEPLGFWETQYF.

The chain employs TRBV24-1 and TRBJ2-2; 7 bases fit TRBD1. With V trimmed by 2 bases and J by 7 bases, 9 bases remained unmatched. The V gene's germline CDR1 is KGHDR and CDR2 SFDVKD. CDR3 length: 16 amino acids. The CDR3 is CATSDSRQGIVGELFF. As DNA, the CDR3 is TGTGCCACCAGTGATTCCAGACAGGGTATAGTCGGGGAGCTGTTTTTT.

The chain carries TRBV13 and TRBJ2-5; 7 bases fit TRBD2. The CDR3 is made up of 17 amino acids. V lost 5 bases, J lost 2 bases, and 14 bases stayed unmatched. The V gene's germline CDR1 is PRHDT and CDR2 FYEKMQ (reference sequence). CDR3 sequence reads: CASSPPARTSFQETQYF. CDR3 sequence (DNA): TGTGCCAGCAGCCCACCCGCCCGGACTAGTTTTCAAGAGACCCAGTACTTC.

This chain connects TRBV7-8 to TRBJ2-3; TRBD2 aligns across 10 bases. The J segment lost 4 bases and the V segment lost 5 bases, leaving 6 bases of the junction unmatched. Germline CDR1 and CDR2: SGHVS and FQNEAQ. CDR3 length: 15 residues. The CDR3 DNA sequence: TGTGCCAGCAGCGAAAGCGGGGGGGCCCCAGATACGCAGTATTTT. Amino acids: CASSESGGAPDTQYF.

The V and J genes are TRBV7-9 and TRBJ1-3; D uncertain. Trimming stripped 1 base from V and 0 bases from J, with 10 bases between. The CDR3 is made up of 16 amino acids. Germline lookup yields CDR1 SEHNR and CDR2 FQNEAQ (reference sequence). The chain's CDR3 is CASSLEAGPSGNTIYF. CDR3 DNA sequence: TGTGCCAGCAGCTTAGAGGCCGGTCCCTCTGGAAACACCATATATTTT.

The rearrangement joins TRBV29-1 to TRBJ2-1; D unresolved. The CDR3 covers 15 residues. V lost 3 bases, J lost 4 bases, and 16 bases lay in between. The germline V gene has CDR1 SQVTM and CDR2 ANQGSEA. The chain's CDR3 is CSVDYGQMGYNEQFF. The CDR3 DNA reads TGCAGCGTTGACTATGGGCAGATGGGGTACAATGAGCAGTTCTTC.

This rearrangement joins TRBV7-9 to TRBJ1-2, with TRBD1 matching 9 bases. The trim removed 5 bases at V and 13 bases at J, leaving 8 bases unmatched. Germline V gives CDR1 SEHNR, CDR2 FQNEAQ (reference sequence). This CDR3 comprises 12 residues. Here the CDR3 DNA reads TGTGCCAGCAGCGCCCGGGGACAGGGTCCCACCTTC. It yields the protein CASSARGQGPTF.

This CDR3 reads CASSQVIGDYGYTF. CDR3 DNA: TGCGCCAGCAGCCAAGTGATAGGGGACTATGGCTACACCTTC. The J gene is TRBJ1-2, the V gene TRBV4-1; tentatively, D is TRBD1 (5 bases). Per germline, CDR1 MGHRA and CDR2 YSYEKL. The CDR3 has 14 residues. Trimming took 1 base from V and 3 from J, leaving 9 bases between them.

The rearrangement joins TRBV5-1 to TRBJ1-3; D call uncertain. Germline V lookup: CDR1 SGHRS, CDR2 YFSETQ. Trimming cost V 4 bases and J 0 bases, with 14 bases left between them. The CDR3 has 16 amino acids. CDR3 sequence (DNA): TGCGCCAGCAGCCCCCAGACGGTCACCTCTGGAAACACCATATATTTT. As protein: CASSPQTVTSGNTIYF.

The rearrangement joins TRBV7-9 to TRBJ2-7; D possibly uses TRBD1 or TRBD2 (5 bases each). The CDR3 is 17 residues long. V lost 4 bases and J lost 2, with 21 bases in between. The germline V gene encodes CDR1 SEHNR and CDR2 FQNEAQ (reference sequence). CDR3: CASSSLPGTSATYEQYF. The CDR3 DNA reads TGTGCCAGCAGCTCACTTCCCGGGACCTCGGCCACCTACGAGCAGTACTTC.

This chain connects TRBV5-1 to TRBJ1-3, with 8 bases lining up with TRBD1. The V gene's germline CDR1 is SGHRS and CDR2 YFSETQ. Trimming cost V 4 bases and J 3 bases; bases outside gene matches: 9. The length of the CDR3 is 16 residues. CDR3 nucleotide sequence: TGCGCCAGCAGCACCAGGACAGGGCCCGTTGGAAACACCATATATTTT. Translated, it gives CASSTRTGPVGNTIYF. The whole variable domain, filled in from reference TRBV5-1 and TRBJ1-3, reads KAGVTQTPRYLIKTRGQQVTLSCSPISGHRSVSWYQQTPGQGLQFLFEYFSETQRNKGNFPGRFSGRQFSNSRSEMNVSTLELGDSALYLCASSTRTGPVGNTIYFGEGSWLTVV.

The chain combines TRBV28 with TRBJ1-1; perhaps TRBD1 as D (5 bases). Germline CDR1 and CDR2: MDHEN and SYDVKM. V gave up 3 bases and J gave up 4 bases, with 18 bases separating them. The CDR3 has 16 amino acids. This chain's CDR3 is CASSLGTLKGTTEAFF. The CDR3, as DNA: TGTGCCAGCAGTTTGGGCACGCTAAAGGGGACCACTGAAGCTTTCTTT.

V gene TRBV5-6 combines with J gene TRBJ2-1; D is ambiguous. Trimming took 3 bases from V and 7 from J, leaving 14 bases between them. Germline lookup yields CDR1 SGHDT and CDR2 YYEEEE. The CDR3 totals 14 residues. CDR3 sequence reads: CASSSNPMGNEQFF. The DNA of the CDR3 is TGTGCCAGCAGCTCTAACCCAATGGGTAATGAGCAGTTCTTC. Combining the CDR3 with reference TRBV5-6 and TRBJ2-1 gives the whole variable domain DAGVTQSPTHLIKTRGQQVTLRCSPKSGHDTVSWYQQALGQGPQFIFQYYEEEERQRGNFPDRFSGHQFPNYSSELNVNALLLGDSALYLCASSSNPMGNEQFFGPGTRLTVL.

The gene calls are TRBV24-1 and TRBJ1-5; TRBD1 agrees at 7 bases. With V trimmed by 4 bases and J by 7 bases, 6 bases remained unmatched. From germline, CDR1 is KGHDR and CDR2 SFDVKD. This CDR3 has 14 residues. DNA of the CDR3: TGTGCCACCAGTGAACCCGACAGGGCCCAGCCCCAGCATTTT. It specifies CATSEPDRAQPQHF.

This chain uses TRBV7-9 with TRBJ2-7, with no clear D. The V end lost 3 bases, the J end lost 4 bases, and 13 bases lay between the germline ends. Germline V CDR1 and CDR2: SEHNR, FQNEAQ (reference sequence). This CDR3 is 14 amino acids long. CDR3 DNA sequence: TGTGCCAGCAGCTTTAAGGACCACCCGTACGAGCAGTACTTC. This gives the protein CASSFKDHPYEQYF.

The chain couples TRBV7-9 to TRBJ2-1; weak D call: TRBD2 (6 bases). The CDR3 has 15 amino acids. Germline CDR1 is SEHNR and CDR2 is FQNEAQ (reference sequence). V shed 0 bases and J shed 1 base, with 7 bases lying between them. CDR3 region: CASSLAEGSYNEQFF. The CDR3 DNA reads TGTGCCAGCAGCTTAGCGGAGGGATCCTACAATGAGCAGTTCTTC.

This sequence joins TRBV6-2 or TRBV6-3 and TRBJ2-7; 8 positions agree with TRBD1. Trimming took 1 base from V and 0 from J; bases not matched to a gene: 2. There are 15 residues in the CDR3. Per the germline V gene, CDR1 is MNHEY and CDR2 is SVGEGT. In DNA, the CDR3 is TGTGCCAGCAGTTACTACAGGGGGGCCTCCTACGAGCAGTACGTC. Protein: CASSYYRGASYEQYV.

CDR3 sequence: CASSSSVSLSGANVLTF. The CDR3 DNA reads as TGTGCCAGCAGCTCCAGTGTAAGTTTGTCCGGGGCCAACGTCCTGACTTTC. V is TRBV7-9 and J is TRBJ2-6, with D uncertain. The germline gives CDR1 SEHNR, CDR2 FQNEAQ (reference sequence). V was clipped by 4 bases and J by 4 bases, with 17 bases between them. This CDR3 spans 17 amino acids.

The chain carries TRBV6-6 and TRBJ2-7; the D gene is possibly TRBD2 (5 bases). The V gene lost 7 bases and the J gene lost 0 bases, with 13 bases spanning the gap. Per the germline V gene, CDR1 is MNHNY and CDR2 is SVGAGI (reference sequence). CDR3 length equals 14 residues. Here the CDR3 reads CASTPEGLSYEQYV. Here the CDR3 DNA reads TGTGCCAGCACCCCCGAGGGTCTCTCCTACGAGCAGTACGTC.